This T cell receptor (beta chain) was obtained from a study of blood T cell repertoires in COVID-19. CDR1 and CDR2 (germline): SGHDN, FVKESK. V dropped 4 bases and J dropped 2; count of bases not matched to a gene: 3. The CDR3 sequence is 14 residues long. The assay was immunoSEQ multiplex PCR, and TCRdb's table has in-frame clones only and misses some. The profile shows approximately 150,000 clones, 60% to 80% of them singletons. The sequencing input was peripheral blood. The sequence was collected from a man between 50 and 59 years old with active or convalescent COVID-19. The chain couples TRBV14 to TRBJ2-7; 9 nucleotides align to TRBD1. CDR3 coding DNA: TGTGCCAGCAGCCCCCGGACAGGGGCCTACGAGCAGTACTTC. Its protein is CASSPRTGAYEQYF.